These 15 T cell receptor beta chains share one sample of origin, sequenced in a study of regulatory T cells in long-lasting Graves disease. The time point is: newly diagnosed GD, antithyroid drugs for less than 3 months. The TCR library was made from RNA that had been extracted from PBMCs in TRIzol. iRepertoire HTBI primers and Arm-PCR of CDR3 regions built TCR beta libraries. Via MiXCR, TCRdb re-called the multiplex PCR reads, giving one row per CDR3 protein. Of roughly 420,000 distinct CDR3 sequences in the sample, about a sixth were seen once. This sample also appeared in a second study, on T cells in Graves' hyperthyroidism and ophthalmopathy.

The sequences come from peripheral blood mononuclear cells (PBMCs), collected at new diagnosis, from a patient treated with antithyroid drugs. The origin of the receptors is a woman aged 25 to 39 with Graves disease.

This chain links TRBV4-1 with TRBJ2-2, with D possibly matching TRBD1 (7 bases). The CDR3 loop spans 16 amino acids. The ends were cut back, 5 bases at V and 7 bases at J, with 20 bases in the middle. Germline CDR1 is MGHRA and CDR2 is YSYEKL. The CDR3: CASSGGGGTVGGELFF. CDR3 bases: TGCGCCAGCAGCGGAGGGGGCGGGACCGTCGGCGGGGAGCTGTTTTTT.

The rearrangement joins TRBV20-1 to TRBJ1-1; possibly TRBD1 for D (5 bases). Germline V gene data show CDR1 as DFQATT and CDR2 as SNEGSKA (reference sequence). This CDR3 is 17 amino acids long. The V and J ends lost 0 bases and 0 bases respectively, with 17 bases between them. Written as DNA, the CDR3 is TGCAGTGCTAGAGATCTTGGAGGGGCCATTATGAACACTGAAGCTTTCTTT. The encoded protein is CSARDLGGAIMNTEAFF.

This clonotype was picked up many times. The CDR3 loop reads CASRETGRYNSPLHF. Written as DNA, the CDR3 is TGTGCCAGCAGGGAGACAGGGAGATATAATTCACCCCTCCACTTT. The V call is TRBV6-1, the J call TRBJ1-6; the match to TRBD1 covers 7 bases. The junction had 6 bases not matched to a gene; V was cut back by 6 bases and J by 4 bases. The CDR3 consists of 15 residues. CDR1 and CDR2 from the germline V gene are MNHNS and SASEGT.

Notes on this clonotype: This may arise from a read error, as a much more abundant clone is one base away. The J gene is TRBJ2-1, the V gene TRBV5-1; 8 bases are a match to TRBD1. This CDR3 region has 13 residues. Germline CDR1 is SGHRS and CDR2 is YFSETQ. In DNA form, the CDR3 reads TGCACCAGCAGCTTGGGACAGGACAATGAGCAGTTCTTC. This codes for CTSSLGQDNEQFF. Looking up the rest from reference TRBV5-1 and TRBJ2-1 gives the full variable domain: KAGVTQTPRYLIKTRGQQVTLSCSPISGHRSVSWYQQTPGQGLQFLFEYFSETQRNKGNFPGRFSGRQFSNSRSEMNVSTLELGDSALYLCTSSLGQDNEQFFGPGTRLTVL.

This clonotype was observed many times. The CDR3 loop reads CASSPSAGNGYTF. DNA of the CDR3: TGTGCCAGCAGCCCCAGTGCGGGGAATGGCTACACCTTC. This sequence joins TRBV7-2 and TRBJ1-2; no clear D. Between the trimmed V and J ends, which lost 5 bases and 6 bases, there was a span of 13 bases. From germline, CDR1 is SGHTA and CDR2 FQGNSA. This CDR3 has 13 amino acids.

Many counts were recorded for this clonotype. The gene calls are TRBV5-1 and TRBJ2-1; D not certain. V was shortened by 1 base and J by 6 bases, with 8 bases between the two germline ends. The CDR3 contains 13 residues. CDR1 and CDR2 from the germline V gene are SGHRS and YFSETQ. CDR3 DNA sequence: TGCGCCAGCAGCTTGACAGACACCAATGAGCAGTTCTTC. This sequence encodes CASSLTDTNEQFF. Full variable domain (remainder filled in from reference TRBV5-1 and TRBJ2-1): KAGVTQTPRYLIKTRGQQVTLSCSPISGHRSVSWYQQTPGQGLQFLFEYFSETQRNKGNFPGRFSGRQFSNSRSEMNVSTLELGDSALYLCASSLTDTNEQFFGPGTRLTVL.

This clonotype was seen many times. At one end the junction does not follow the germline gene, possibly because of a read error. This chain connects TRBV30 to TRBJ2-2; 9 nucleotides line up with TRBD1. Germline lookup yields CDR1 GTSNPN and CDR2 SVGIG (reference sequence). This CDR3 has 15 amino acids. As DNA, the CDR3 is TGTGCCTGGGGTGTGACAGGGGGAAATATCGGGGAGCTGTTTTTT. Protein sequence: CAWGVTGGNIGELFF.

This clonotype has a handful of counts. The genes are TRBV27 and TRBJ1-6; D is unclear. This CDR3 has 14 amino acids. The ends were cut back, 6 bases at V and 5 bases at J, with 11 bases in the middle. CDR1 is MNHEY, CDR2 SMNVEV, per germline (reference sequence). CDR3 bases: TGTGCCAGCAGAGAAGGTTTAGATAATTCACCCCTCCACTTT. This encodes CASREGLDNSPLHF.

This clonotype showed up many times. The genes are TRBV12-3 or TRBV12-4 and TRBJ2-1, with a possible D match to TRBD2 (7 bases). V shed 3 bases and J shed 0 bases, with 15 bases lying between them. This CDR3 contains 17 residues. DNA of the CDR3: TGTGCCAGCAGTTTGGGGGGGGCCCTAGGCTCCTACAATGAGCAGTTCTTC. Translating gives CASSLGGALGSYNEQFF.

The V gene is TRBV18, the J gene TRBJ2-2, with a tentative D call TRBD1 (6 bases). This CDR3 region has 13 residues. Between the trimmed V and J ends, which lost 6 bases and 6 bases, there was a span of 11 bases. The germline CDR1 and CDR2 sequences are KGHSH and LQKENI. CDR3 sequence reads: CASSHRVPGELFF. CDR3 bases: TGTGCCAGCTCGCACAGGGTCCCCGGGGAGCTGTTTTTT.

With respect to this clonotype: Since a much larger clone is just one base distant, this may be a read error. The J gene is TRBJ1-1, the V gene TRBV6-1, with TRBD1 matching over 7 bases. CDR1 MNHNS and CDR2 SASEGT come from the germline V gene. The CDR3 has 15 amino acids. The CDR3 DNA is TGTGCCAGCGGTGACTTACCGACAGGGACCACTGAAGCTTTCTTT. Residues: CASGDLPTGTTEAFF.

The chain links TRBV20-1 to TRBJ1-3; D gene uncertain. V lost 3 bases and J lost 0, with 12 bases in between. This CDR3 is 15 amino acids long. Germline V gene sequence: CDR1 DFQATT, CDR2 SNEGSKA (reference sequence). The CDR3 bases are TGCAGTGCTAGGGACCCGCGAGACTCTGGAAACACCATATATTTT. Protein: CSARDPRDSGNTIYF.

This clonotype was counted many times. A read error may account for a junction end that differs from germline. The chain employs TRBV3-1 and TRBJ2-7; unclear D gene. The CDR3 is made up of 13 amino acids. Per germline, CDR1 LGHDT and CDR2 YNNKEL (reference sequence). CDR3 sequence (DNA): TGCGCCAGCAGCTTCGGCCCGTCCTACGAGCAGTACTTC. It is translated as CASSFGPSYEQYF.

This clonotype was seen at least ten times. The genes are TRBV12-3 or TRBV12-4 and TRBJ2-1; D possibly corresponds to TRBD2 (5 bases). CDR3 length: 11 amino acids. V lost 6 bases and J lost 12, with 12 bases in between. Here the CDR3 DNA reads TGTGCCAGCAGGGCCCGGGAAACGCAGTTCTTC. Translation gives CASRARETQFF.

This clonotype was detected many times. The chain carries TRBV7-9 and TRBJ2-1, with a tentative D call TRBD1 (6 bases). Between the trimmed V and J ends, which lost 2 bases and 7 bases, there was a span of 6 bases. This CDR3 has 12 residues. The germline CDR1 and CDR2 sequences are SEHNR and FQNEAQ (reference sequence). The CDR3 nucleotides are TGTGCCAGCAGCTTAAGGGGGAATGAGCAGTTCTTC. It codes for CASSLRGNEQFF.